The rows below give T cell receptor beta chains drawn from one sample of a study of vaccination effects on CD4 cells after COVID-19. Their cognate antigens are unknown. The table came from immunoSEQ multiplex PCR; TCRdb's copy has only in-frame clones and leaves some out. The sample lists about 72,000 clones, 80% to 85% occurring once. Sequences were derived from CD4+ T cells from PBMCs cultured with HCoV-229E spike peptides, sampled after COVID-19 vaccination. Every receptor here comes from a human donor who received a COVID-19 vaccine. Each CDR3 is given with its conserved first and last residue. The D gene is left open where the match is weak. Clone size appears in some rows only: once, few, many, or a class for an expanded clone.

j_call clone_size v_call cdr3_length d_call cdr3_nt cdr3_aa
TRBJ1-2 - TRBV7-2 15 TRBD1 TGTGCCAGCAGCTTAGGGGACAGCGCATACTATGGCTACACCTTC CASSLGDSAYYGYTF
TRBJ2-3 - TRBV11-1 14 TRBD1 TGTGCCAGCAGCTTGGGACAGAGTCTAGATACGCAGTATTTT CASSLGQSLDTQYF
TRBJ1-3 few TRBV12-3/TRBV12-4 11 - TGTGCCAGCAGTTTTACCCCCACCATATATTTT CASSFTPTIYF
TRBJ1-1 - TRBV7-3 15 - TGTGCCAGCAGCCCCATTAAGGGCTGGAACACTGAAGCTTTCTTT CASSPIKGWNTEAFF
TRBJ2-1 - TRBV7-3 13 - TGTGCCAGCAGCTTTGGCGGGTACAATGAGCAGTTCTTC CASSFGGYNEQFF
TRBJ1-1 once TRBV6-5 15 TRBD1 TGTGCCAGCAGCAGGAGACAGGGAATGAACACTGAAGCTTTCTTT CASSRRQGMNTEAFF
TRBJ2-2 - TRBV28 15 TRBD1 TGTGCCAGCAGTTTCAAGGGGGCTCGGACCGGGGAGCTGTTTTTT CASSFKGARTGELFF
TRBJ1-6 - TRBV27 15 - TGTGCCAGCAGTTTTGGGCCATTGGCGGACTCACCCCTCCACTTT CASSFGPLADSPLHF
TRBJ1-1 once TRBV18 14 TRBD1 TGTGCCAGCTCACCGAGACAGGGTAACACTGAAGCTTTCTTT CASSPRQGNTEAFF
TRBJ2-5 - TRBV4-1 14 - TGCGCCAGCAGCAACGGACCCAACCAAGAGACCCAGTACTTC CASSNGPNQETQYF
TRBJ2-1 - TRBV5-1 14 - TGCGCCAGCAGCTTGGACACTAATTACAATGAGCAGTTCTTC CASSLDTNYNEQFF
TRBJ2-6 few TRBV5-1 16 - TGCGCCAGCAGCCTGACAGGCACCTCTGGGGCCAACGTCCTGACTTTC CASSLTGTSGANVLTF
TRBJ1-5 - TRBV6-1 17 - TGTGCCAGCAGTGGAAGGTGGGCCTTGTCGGGCAATCAGCCCCAGCATTTT CASSGRWALSGNQPQHF
TRBJ2-3 - TRBV6-5 12 - TGTGCCAGCAAGGCAGTAACAGATACGCAGTATTTT CASKAVTDTQYF
TRBJ1-1 - TRBV2 14 - TGTGCCAGCAGTGAAGTCAGAGTGAACACTGAAGCTTTCTTT CASSEVRVNTEAFF
TRBJ1-5 once TRBV27 14 TRBD1 TGTGCCAGCAGGCACAGGGGGCACGGGGTGCCCCAGCATTTT CASRHRGHGVPQHF
TRBJ2-1 - TRBV7-9 15 TRBD2 TGTGCCAGCAGCTTACAGCGGGGGGGGTACAATGAGCAGTTCTTC CASSLQRGGYNEQFF
TRBJ1-3 - TRBV3-1/TRBV3-2 11 - TGTGCCAGCAGCCAACTAGACACCATATATTTT CASSQLDTIYF
TRBJ1-1 - TRBV12-3/TRBV12-4 13 - TGTGCCAGCAGTTTGGGGGCTGACACTGAAGCTTTCTTT CASSLGADTEAFF
TRBJ1-6 few TRBV18 16 - TGTGCCAGCTCACCCCGAATGGGGGGCGCGGGGTCACCCCTCCACTTT CASSPRMGGAGSPLHF
TRBJ2-5 - TRBV11-3 13 - TGTGCCAGCAGCTTATTCGGAGGAGAGACCCAGTACTTC CASSLFGGETQYF
TRBJ1-1 few TRBV12-3/TRBV12-4 13 - TGTGCCAGCAGCCGGTCGGAAGACACTGAAGCTTTCTTT CASSRSEDTEAFF
TRBJ1-2 - TRBV4-1 12 - TGCGCCATTCCCCAACAGGGCTATGGCTACACCTTC CAIPQQGYGYTF
TRBJ2-5 few TRBV2 12 TRBD2 TGTGCCAGCAACGGCGGGGGGGGCTCCCAGTACTTC CASNGGGGSQYF
TRBJ2-3 - TRBV7-3 14 TRBD2 TGTGCCAGCAGCTTGGGACTAGCAACCGATACGCAGTATTTT CASSLGLATDTQYF
TRBJ1-2 - TRBV5-4 14 - TGTGCCAGCAGCTTGCCCCAGGGGACGGGTGGCTACACCTTC CASSLPQGTGGYTF
TRBJ1-2 few TRBV5-1 15 TRBD1 TGCGCCAGCAGCACCGGACAGGGGGCGGACTATGGCTACACCTTC CASSTGQGADYGYTF
TRBJ2-5 - TRBV6-5 15 - TGTGCCAGCAGTCGTGACTCCAGGGGGAGGGAGACCCAGTACTTC CASSRDSRGRETQYF
TRBJ2-3 - TRBV4-2 15 - TGTGCCAGCAGCCCTCTCGGGGCCTCCACAGATACGCAGTATTTT CASSPLGASTDTQYF